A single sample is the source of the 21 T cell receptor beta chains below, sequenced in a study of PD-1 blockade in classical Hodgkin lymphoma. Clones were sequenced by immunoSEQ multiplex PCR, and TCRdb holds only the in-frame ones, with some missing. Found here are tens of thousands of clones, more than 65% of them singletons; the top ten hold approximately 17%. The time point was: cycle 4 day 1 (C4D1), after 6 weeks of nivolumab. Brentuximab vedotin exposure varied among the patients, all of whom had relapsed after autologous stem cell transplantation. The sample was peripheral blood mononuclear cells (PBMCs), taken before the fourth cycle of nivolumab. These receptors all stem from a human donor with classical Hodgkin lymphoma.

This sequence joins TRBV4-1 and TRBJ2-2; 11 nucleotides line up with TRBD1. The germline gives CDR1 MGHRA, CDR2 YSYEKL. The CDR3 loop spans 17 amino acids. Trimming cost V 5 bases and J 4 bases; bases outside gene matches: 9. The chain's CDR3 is CASSSPGQGASTGELFF. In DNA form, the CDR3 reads TGCGCCAGCAGCAGCCCCGGACAGGGGGCAAGCACCGGGGAGCTGTTTTTT.

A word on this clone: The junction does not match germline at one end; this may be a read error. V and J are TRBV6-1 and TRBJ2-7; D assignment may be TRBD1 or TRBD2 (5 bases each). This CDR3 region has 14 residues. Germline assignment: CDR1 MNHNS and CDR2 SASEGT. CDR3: CASRSWGTSNEQYF. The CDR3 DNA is TGTGCCAGCAGGTCCTGGGGGACCTCCAACGAGCAGTACTTC.

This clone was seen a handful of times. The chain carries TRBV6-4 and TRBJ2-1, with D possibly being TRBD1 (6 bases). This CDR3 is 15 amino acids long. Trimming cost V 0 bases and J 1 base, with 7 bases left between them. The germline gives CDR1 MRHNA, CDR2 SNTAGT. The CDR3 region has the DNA TGTGCCAGCAGTGACTCGGACAGTTCCTACAATGAGCAGTTCTTC. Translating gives CASSDSDSSYNEQFF.

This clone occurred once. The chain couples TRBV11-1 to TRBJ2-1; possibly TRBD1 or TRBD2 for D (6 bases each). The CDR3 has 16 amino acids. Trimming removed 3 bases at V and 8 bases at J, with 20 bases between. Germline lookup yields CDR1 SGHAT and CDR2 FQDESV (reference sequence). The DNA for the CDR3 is TGTGCCAGCAGCTTCCCTAAGGCGGGACAAGGATATGAGCAGTTCTTC. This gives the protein CASSFPKAGQGYEQFF.

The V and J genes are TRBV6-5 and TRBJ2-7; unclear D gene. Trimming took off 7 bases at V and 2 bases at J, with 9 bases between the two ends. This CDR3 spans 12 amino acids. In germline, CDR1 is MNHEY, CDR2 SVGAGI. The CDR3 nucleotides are TGTGCCAGCACCTTGGACCCCTACGAGCAGTACTTC. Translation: CASTLDPYEQYF.

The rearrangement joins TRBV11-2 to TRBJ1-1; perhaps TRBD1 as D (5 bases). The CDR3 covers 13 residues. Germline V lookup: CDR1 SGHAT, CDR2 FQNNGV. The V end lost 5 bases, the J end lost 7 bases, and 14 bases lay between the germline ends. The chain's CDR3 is CASSIGAGVEAFF. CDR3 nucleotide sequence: TGTGCCAGCAGCATTGGGGCGGGGGTTGAAGCTTTCTTT.

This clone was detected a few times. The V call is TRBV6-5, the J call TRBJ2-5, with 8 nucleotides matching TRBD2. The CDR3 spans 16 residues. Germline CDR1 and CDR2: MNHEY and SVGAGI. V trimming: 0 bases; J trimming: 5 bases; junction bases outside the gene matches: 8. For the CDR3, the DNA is TGTGCCAGCAGTTACTCCCCAGCGGGGGCAGGGGAGACCCAGTACTTC. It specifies CASSYSPAGAGETQYF.

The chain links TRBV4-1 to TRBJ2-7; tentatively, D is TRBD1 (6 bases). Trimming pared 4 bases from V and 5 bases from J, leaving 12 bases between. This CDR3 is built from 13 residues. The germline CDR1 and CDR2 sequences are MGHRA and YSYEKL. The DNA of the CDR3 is TGCGCCAGCAGCCGAGGGGGAATAGACGAGCAGTACTTC. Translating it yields CASSRGGIDEQYF.

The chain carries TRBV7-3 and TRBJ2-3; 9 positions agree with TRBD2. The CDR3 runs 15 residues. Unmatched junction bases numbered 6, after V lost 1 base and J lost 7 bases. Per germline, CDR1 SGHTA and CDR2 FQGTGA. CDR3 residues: CASSLSLGLANTQYF. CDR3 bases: TGTGCCAGCAGCTTAAGCTTGGGACTAGCAAATACGCAGTATTTT.

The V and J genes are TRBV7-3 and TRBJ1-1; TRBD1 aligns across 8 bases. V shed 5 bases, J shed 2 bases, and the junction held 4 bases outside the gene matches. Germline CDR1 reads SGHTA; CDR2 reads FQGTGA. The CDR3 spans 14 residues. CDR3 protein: CASSPQGANTEAFF. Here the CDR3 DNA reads TGTGCCAGCAGCCCCCAGGGGGCAAACACTGAAGCTTTCTTT.

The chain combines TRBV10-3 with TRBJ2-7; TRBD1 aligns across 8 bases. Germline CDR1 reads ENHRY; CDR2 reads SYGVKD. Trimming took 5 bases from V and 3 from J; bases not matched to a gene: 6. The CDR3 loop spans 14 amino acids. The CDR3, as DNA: TGTGCCATCAGTAAAGACAGGGGAAGCTACGAGCAGTACTTC. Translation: CAISKDRGSYEQYF.

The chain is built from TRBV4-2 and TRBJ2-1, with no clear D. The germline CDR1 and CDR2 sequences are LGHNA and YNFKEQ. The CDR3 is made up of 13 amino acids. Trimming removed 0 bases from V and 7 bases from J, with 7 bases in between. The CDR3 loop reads CASSQDVQNEQFF. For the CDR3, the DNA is TGTGCCAGCAGCCAAGATGTACAGAATGAGCAGTTCTTC.

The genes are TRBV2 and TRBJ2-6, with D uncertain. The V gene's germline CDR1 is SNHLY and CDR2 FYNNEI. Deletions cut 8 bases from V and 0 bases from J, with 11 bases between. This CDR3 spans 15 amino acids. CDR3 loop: CASQLLTSGANVLTF. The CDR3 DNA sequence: TGTGCCAGCCAACTGTTAACCTCTGGGGCCAACGTCCTGACTTTC. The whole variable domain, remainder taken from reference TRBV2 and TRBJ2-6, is EPEVTQTPSHQVTQMGQEVILRCVPISNHLYFYWYRQILGQKVEFLVSFYNNEISEKSEIFDDQFSVERPDGSNFTLKIRSTKLEDSAMYFCASQLLTSGANVLTFGAGSRLTVL.

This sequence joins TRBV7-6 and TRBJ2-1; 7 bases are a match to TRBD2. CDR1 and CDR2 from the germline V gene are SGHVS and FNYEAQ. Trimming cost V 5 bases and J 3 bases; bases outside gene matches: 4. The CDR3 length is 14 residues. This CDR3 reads CASSRAGNYNEQFF. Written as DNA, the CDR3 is TGTGCCAGCAGCCGAGCGGGGAACTACAATGAGCAGTTCTTC.

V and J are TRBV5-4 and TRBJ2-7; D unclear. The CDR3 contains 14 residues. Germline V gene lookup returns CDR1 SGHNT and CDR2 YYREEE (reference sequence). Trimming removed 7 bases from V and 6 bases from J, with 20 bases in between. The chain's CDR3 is CASGPRLARSEQYF. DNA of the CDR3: TGTGCCAGCGGTCCCCGTCTGGCCAGGAGCGAGCAGTACTTC.

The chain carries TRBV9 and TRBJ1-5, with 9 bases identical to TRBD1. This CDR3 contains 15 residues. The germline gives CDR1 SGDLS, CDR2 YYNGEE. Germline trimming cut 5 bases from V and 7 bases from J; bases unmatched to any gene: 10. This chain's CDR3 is CASSTYRDRDQPQHF. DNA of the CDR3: TGTGCCAGCAGTACCTATCGGGACAGGGACCAGCCCCAGCATTTT. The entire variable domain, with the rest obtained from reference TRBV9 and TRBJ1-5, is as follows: DSGVTQTPKHLITATGQRVTLRCSPRSGDLSVYWYQQSLDQGLQFLIQYYNGEERAKGNILERFSAQQFPDLHSELNLSSLELGDSALYFCASSTYRDRDQPQHFGDGTRLSIL.

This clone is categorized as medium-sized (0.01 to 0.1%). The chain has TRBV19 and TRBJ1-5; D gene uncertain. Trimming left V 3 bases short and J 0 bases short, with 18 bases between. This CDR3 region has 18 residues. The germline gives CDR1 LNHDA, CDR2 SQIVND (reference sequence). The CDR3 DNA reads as TGTGCCAGTAGTATGGAAGAAGTGTTCGGATATAGCAATCAGCCCCAGCATTTT. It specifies CASSMEEVFGYSNQPQHF. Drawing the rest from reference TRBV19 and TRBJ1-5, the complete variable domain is DGGITQSPKYLFRKEGQNVTLSCEQNLNHDAMYWYRQDPGQGLRLIYYSQIVNDFQKGDIAEGYSVSREKKESFPLTVTSAQKNPTAFYLCASSMEEVFGYSNQPQHFGDGTRLSIL.

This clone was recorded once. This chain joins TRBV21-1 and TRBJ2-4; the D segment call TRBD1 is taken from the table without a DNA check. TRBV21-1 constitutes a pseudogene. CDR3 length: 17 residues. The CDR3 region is CASTLGRIPVTKNIQYF. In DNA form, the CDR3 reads TGTGCCAGCACCCTGGGGCGGATCCCGGTAACCAAAAACATTCAGTACTTC.

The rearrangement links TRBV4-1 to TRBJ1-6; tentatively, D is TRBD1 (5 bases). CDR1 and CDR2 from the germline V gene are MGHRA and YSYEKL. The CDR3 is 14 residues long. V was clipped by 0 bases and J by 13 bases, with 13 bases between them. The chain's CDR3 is CASSQDFGGRPLHF. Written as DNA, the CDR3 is TGCGCCAGCAGCCAAGATTTTGGGGGAAGGCCCCTCCACTTT.

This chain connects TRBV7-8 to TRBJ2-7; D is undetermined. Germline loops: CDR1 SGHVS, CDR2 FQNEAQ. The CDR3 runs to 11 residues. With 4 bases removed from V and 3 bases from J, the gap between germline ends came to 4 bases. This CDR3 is CASSSYYEQYF. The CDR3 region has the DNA TGTGCCAGCAGCTCCTACTACGAGCAGTACTTC.

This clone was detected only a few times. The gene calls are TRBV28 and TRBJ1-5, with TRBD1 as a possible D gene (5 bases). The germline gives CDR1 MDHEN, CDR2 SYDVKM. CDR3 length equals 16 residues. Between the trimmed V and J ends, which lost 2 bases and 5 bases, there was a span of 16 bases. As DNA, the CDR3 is TGTGCCAGCAGTTTACGGGTAGGGGCCTCTCATCAGCCCCAGCATTTT. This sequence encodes CASSLRVGASHQPQHF.